The following is a T cell receptor (beta chain) sequence with its context. Its antigen is currently unknown. The source of the sample is a study of T cell responses to AZD1222 COVID-19 vaccine. Study-level points and caveats: After two AZD1222 doses, spike-specific TCR breadth and depth rose versus day 0. Repertoire samples came only from after the peak T cell response. Seropositive AZD1222 recipients at baseline numbered only five or six. Clonal diversity may have been underestimated in mostly white British donors.

The data were produced by immunoSEQ multiplex PCR, yet TCRdb's version contains in-frame clones alone and is incomplete. The sample gives around 140,000 clones, 92% of which show up once; approximately 3.8% is in the top ten. Looked up from germline, CDR1 is LGHDT and CDR2 is YNNKEL (reference sequence). The CDR3 runs 15 residues. V was shortened by 4 bases and J by 2 bases, with 14 bases between the two germline ends. The sequence was collected from an adult who received the AZD1222 COVID-19 vaccine. The chain employs TRBV3-1 (or the pseudogene TRBV3-2) and TRBJ1-2, with TRBD1 as a possible D gene (5 bases). The input for sequencing was peripheral blood, taken 28 days after the second AZD1222 dose. In DNA, the CDR3 is TGTGCCAGCAGCCCCGGGACGTCCGTGAACTATGGCTACACCTTC. Translated: CASSPGTSVNYGYTF.